The 12 T cell receptor beta chains listed next were all sequenced from one sample in a study of radiation and T cells in renal cell carcinoma. Time point specified: blood 2 weeks post-SBRT. The treatment here: 15 Gy SBRT to primary tumor, nephrectomy 4 weeks later. Profiled with immunoSEQ multiplex PCR; TCRdb holds only in-frame clones, not every one. The sample holds 120,000 or so clones; around nine tenths are singletons and the top ten take about 5%. The sequenced sample was blood, obtained from a patient whose treatment included radiotherapy and nephrectomy. The receptors come from a woman aged 70 to 79 with renal cell carcinoma.

The genes are TRBV19 and TRBJ2-2; D might be TRBD2 (6 bases). Deletions cut 6 bases from V and 6 bases from J, with 17 bases between. Per germline, CDR1 LNHDA and CDR2 SQIVND (reference sequence). This CDR3 region has 15 residues. Here the CDR3 DNA reads TGTGCCAGTAGGGGTAGCGGTTATGCGGCCGGGGAGCTGTTTTTT. Translated: CASRGSGYAAGELFF.

V usage is TRBV28 and J usage is TRBJ1-3, with D unclear. The V gene's germline CDR1 is MDHEN and CDR2 SYDVKM. The CDR3 runs 16 residues. V gave up 1 base and J gave up 0 bases, with 10 bases separating them. Written as DNA, the CDR3 is TGTGCCAGCAGTTTATACAGCCAGCTCTCTGGAAACACCATATATTTT. Its protein product is CASSLYSQLSGNTIYF.

The genes are TRBV19 and TRBJ2-3; D gene uncertain. Germline V gene lookup returns CDR1 LNHDA and CDR2 SQIVND (reference sequence). V lost 7 bases and J lost 6, with 14 bases in between. The CDR3 is made up of 13 amino acids. CDR3 nucleotide sequence: TGTGCCAGTACCGCGACCCGGGCGGATACGCAGTATTTT. This encodes CASTATRADTQYF.

The V and J genes are TRBV2 and TRBJ1-6; no firm D call. Deletions cut 1 base from V and 13 bases from J, with 5 bases between. The germline V gene encodes CDR1 SNHLY and CDR2 FYNNEI. This CDR3 spans 11 amino acids. The CDR3 here is CASSEVGPLHF. In nucleotides, the CDR3 is TGTGCCAGCAGTGAAGTGGGGCCCCTCCACTTT.

The chain uses TRBV6-6 and TRBJ1-2; D remains ambiguous. CDR1 is MNHNY and CDR2 is SVGAGI in the germline V gene (reference sequence). V lost 2 bases, J lost 7 bases, and 11 bases lay in between. The CDR3 length is 13 residues. CDR3 DNA sequence: TGTGCCAGCAGTTACGATTGGGTGGGTGGCTACACCTTC. Protein sequence: CASSYDWVGGYTF.

V gene TRBV6-5 combines with J gene TRBJ1-4; TRBD1 might be the D (6 bases). The CDR3 is made up of 14 amino acids. The V and J ends lost 10 bases and 5 bases respectively, with 17 bases between them. Germline V gene sequence: CDR1 MNHEY, CDR2 SVGAGI. CDR3 sequence reads: CATSTGQKNEKLFF. The DNA for the CDR3 is TGTGCCACCTCTACAGGGCAGAAAAATGAAAAACTGTTTTTT.

The chain joins TRBV9 to TRBJ1-6; D perhaps matches TRBD1 (5 bases). The germline V gene encodes CDR1 SGDLS and CDR2 YYNGEE. V was clipped by 0 bases and J by 10 bases, with 14 bases between them. The CDR3 is made up of 15 amino acids. CDR3 DNA sequence: TGTGCCAGCAGCGTAGCTGTGGGGGGTGGGTCACCCCTCCACTTT. Translation: CASSVAVGGGSPLHF.

This clone was seen once. The chain is built from TRBV5-1 and TRBJ1-1, with D unclear. The germline V gene encodes CDR1 SGHRS and CDR2 YFSETQ. This CDR3 is built from 15 residues. Trimming removed 4 bases from V and 3 bases from J, with 16 bases in between. The CDR3 nucleotides read TGCGCCAGCAGCGCCGACGTAGGGCAATACACTGAAGCTTTCTTT. Its protein is CASSADVGQYTEAFF.

This clone has just one count. The genes are TRBV2 and TRBJ2-1, with D perhaps TRBD2 (6 bases). The CDR3 runs 14 residues. CDR1 SNHLY and CDR2 FYNNEI come from the germline V gene. V lost 7 bases, J lost 1 base, and 11 bases lay in between. The CDR3 protein is CASKSAGSYNEQFF. In DNA form, the CDR3 reads TGTGCCAGCAAGAGTGCGGGGTCCTACAATGAGCAGTTCTTC.

The CDR3 DNA reads TGTGCCATCAGAAGGGGTGAAAGCACTGAAGCTTTCTTT. Translation gives CAIRRGESTEAFF. J is TRBJ1-1 and V is TRBV10-3; a weak D match, TRBD1 (5 bases). The CDR3 has 13 residues. CDR1 is ENHRY, CDR2 SYGVKD, per germline. The V gene lost 6 bases and the J gene lost 4 bases, with 12 bases spanning the gap.

This chain uses TRBV7-2 with TRBJ2-3; 7 nucleotides align to TRBD2. J lost 3 bases, V lost 3 bases, and 6 bases had no gene match. Germline CDR1 is SGHTA and CDR2 is FQGNSA. The CDR3 runs 15 residues. CDR3 sequence reads: CASSFLGGGTDTQYF. The DNA of the CDR3 is TGTGCCAGCAGCTTTCTAGGCGGGGGTACAGATACGCAGTATTTT.

This clone was seen a single time. The chain links TRBV10-3 to TRBJ1-2; D is unclear. With 4 bases removed from V and 0 bases from J, the gap between germline ends came to 12 bases. Per the germline V gene, CDR1 is ENHRY and CDR2 is SYGVKD. This CDR3 spans 15 amino acids. CDR3 protein: CAISVLASTNYGYTF. CDR3 sequence (DNA): TGTGCCATCAGTGTCCTGGCAAGTACTAACTATGGCTACACCTTC.